These 2 T cell receptor beta chains were sequenced from one sample in a study of control samples from healthy donors and cancer patients. Only in-frame clones appear in the TCRdb table, and some are missing; sequencing was by immunoSEQ multiplex PCR. The top ten clones hold approximately 6% of a sample with about 75,000 clones, less than 95% of them seen once. The specimen was blood. These receptors were collected from a woman aged 40 to 50 in good health.

V gene TRBV24-1 combines with J gene TRBJ2-1; no clear D. Per the germline V gene, CDR1 is KGHDR and CDR2 is SFDVKD. The CDR3 runs to 11 residues. V was clipped by 2 bases and J by 5 bases, with 0 bases between them. CDR3 loop: CATSDYNEQFF. In DNA, the CDR3 is TGTGCCACCAGTGATTACAATGAGCAGTTCTTC.

The CDR3 is CASTPYSGGTGIMNTEAFF. Written as DNA, the CDR3 is TGTGCCAGCACCCCCTACTCCGGAGGGACAGGAATTATGAACACTGAAGCTTTCTTT. The rearrangement links TRBV27 to TRBJ1-1, with TRBD1 identical over 8 bases. The germline V gene encodes CDR1 MNHEY and CDR2 SMNVEV (reference sequence). The CDR3 runs 19 residues. Losses at the gene ends were 7 bases for V and 0 bases for J; bases not matched to a gene: 19.